Listed here is a single T cell receptor (beta chain). The target of this receptor is not known. No base quality values were provided; no much bigger clone lies one nucleotide off. Here V drops 3 bases and J drops 1 base, and the junction holds 7 bases not matched to any gene. The germline V gene sets CDR1 to SGHRS and CDR2 to YFSETQ. The CDR3 runs 17 residues from the cysteine to the phenylalanine. Of the read, only the CDR3 DNA is kept; its 51 bases are in frame from base 1. This sample was taken from a study of graft-versus-host responses after intestinal transplantation (dated by TCRdb to the early 2020s). At the level of the whole study: The transplants that recipients received were multivisceral, liver-intestinal, or isolated intestinal. Every recipient was given anti-thymocyte globulin induction, then maintenance tacrolimus and steroids for approximately 3 years. Graft-versus-host and host-versus-graft alloreactive T cell clones were tracked in the graft, circulation and bone marrow after intestinal transplantation using bulk TCR-beta CDR3 sequencing. Alloreactive clones were identified by sequencing pre-transplant mixed lymphocyte reaction products and comparing these products with unstimulated pre-transplant donor and recipient T cells. The cohort enrolled some 23 intestinal transplant recipients including one retransplant, and a few patients lacking pretransplant specimens were excluded. A peak of at least 4% donor T cells among recipient peripheral blood mononuclear cells was the definition used for donor T cell macrochimerism. Samples from three later patients were sequenced in-house on an Illumina MiSeq with MiXCR processing rather than by the commercial service.

Study-wide conclusions, independent of this receptor: GvH clones were found in recipient bone marrow, and some of the GvH clones appeared earlier in ileal mucosa or blood, which is consistent with an intestinal mucosal origin. Early after transplant, peak levels of circulating GvH clones were found to be associated with declines in HvG clones. In the allografts of patients with donor T cell macrochimerism, GvH to HvG T cell clonal ratios were high. The conclusions were limited by the relatively low number and heterogeneity of the intestinal transplant patients.

Taken with the paper, the label for time point translates to: cells obtained before transplantation from donor or recipient. CD3+CD4+ and CD3+CD8+ populations were FACS-sorted from unstimulated pre-transplant donor and recipient cells taken from spleen or lymph nodes. Library generation was performed with the immunoSEQ multiplex PCR assay. For most patients, genomic DNA was isolated with the Qiagen DNeasy Blood and Tissue Kit and shipped frozen to Adaptive Biotechnologies for TCR sequencing. For most patients, high-throughput TCR-beta CDR3 sequencing of genomic DNA was performed by Adaptive Biotechnologies. Concerning the study's data processing: Adaptive's ImmunoSEQ software was the source of the TCR sequencing data for 15 to 20 patients, while a few other patients were processed with MiXCR and VDJtools. To correct CD4 versus CD8 sorting errors, sequences present in both subsets at a frequency ratio below 5:1 were removed. CDR3 nucleotide sequences shared between donor and recipient were removed because the origin of such sequences could not be assigned. Alloreactive clones required at least 2-fold expansion over unstimulated cells and minimum CFSE-low frequency of 0.002% (template counts) or 0.001% (read counts). Mappable clones were those detected in sequenced pre-transplant spleen, lymph node, or MLR CFSE-low populations of the donor or recipient. The cumulative frequency of alloreactive clones was calculated as a percentage of all sequences, weighted by copy number. TCRdb obtained this table from immuneACCESS and retained in-frame rearrangements with V and J assigned. These tables miss some clones; where compared with another copy, unresolved V genes account for less than half of the shortfall, and the remainder is unexplained. The V and J calls and clone size were taken over from that table, and D and trimming were inferred from the DNA. In all, the sample holds 50,000 to 75,000 clones, and 90% of those were seen once. The ten largest clones capture about 1.7% of the sample.

The chain links TRBV5-1 with TRBJ2-1, with TRBD2 identical over 10 junction bases. Here the sequenced sample was unstimulated CD8+ T cells sorted from spleen or lymph node cells, taken before transplant. The TCR sequence derives from a human donor who was the organ donor for an intestinal transplant. In nucleotides, the sequence is TGCGCCAGCAGCTGGTCCCAGCGGGAGGGTTCCTACAATGAGCAGTTCTTC. Translated, this gives CASSWSQREGSYNEQFF.